One sample yielded the 18 T cell receptor beta chains listed below, sequenced in a study of cytomegalovirus exposure and HLA in healthy donors. The PCR was carried out with 60 Vbeta primers and 13 Jbeta primers. Sequencing was performed with immunoSEQ multiplex PCR; in TCRdb, only in-frame clones are kept and a portion is missing. Here the sample spans about 210,000 clones, about four fifths being singletons. Sequencing was performed on PBMCs. The receptor set was obtained from a middle-aged man in good health and CMV-seropositive.

This rearrangement joins TRBV19 to TRBJ2-2, with 9 positions matching TRBD1. J lost 6 bases, V lost 7 bases, and 6 bases had no gene match. Germline CDR1 reads LNHDA; CDR2 reads SQIVND (reference sequence). This CDR3 region has 14 residues. This CDR3 is CASMGTGRSGELFF. In nucleotides, the CDR3 is TGTGCCAGTATGGGGACAGGGAGGTCCGGGGAGCTGTTTTTT.

The chain carries TRBV18 and TRBJ2-5; tentatively, D is TRBD2 (5 bases). The CDR3 has 12 amino acids. Between the trimmed V and J ends, which lost 3 bases and 5 bases, there was a span of 7 bases. Germline V lookup: CDR1 KGHSH, CDR2 LQKENI. The chain's CDR3 is CASSPSGETQYF. Here the CDR3 DNA reads TGTGCCAGCTCACCCTCGGGGGAGACCCAGTACTTC.

The CDR3 DNA is TGTGCCAGCAGCGGGACAGAGAATGAAAAACTGTTTTTT. It yields the protein CASSGTENEKLFF. The chain carries TRBV2 and TRBJ1-4; 7 nucleotides line up with TRBD1. CDR1 and CDR2 from the germline V gene are SNHLY and FYNNEI. The ends lost 6 bases at V and 5 bases at J; junction bases unmatched: 3. The CDR3 length is 13 residues. The complete variable domain, with remaining parts taken from reference TRBV2 and TRBJ1-4, reads EPEVTQTPSHQVTQMGQEVILRCVPISNHLYFYWYRQILGQKVEFLVSFYNNEISEKSEIFDDQFSVERPDGSNFTLKIRSTKLEDSAMYFCASSGTENEKLFFGSGTQLSVL.

This chain uses TRBV2 with TRBJ1-1, with 10 positions matching TRBD1. Germline V lookup: CDR1 SNHLY, CDR2 FYNNEI. CDR3 length equals 15 residues. Trimming cost V 3 bases and J 1 base; bases outside gene matches: 2. The CDR3 coding sequence is TGTGCCAGCAGTGAGACAGGGGGCGAGAACACTGAAGCTTTCTTT. This encodes CASSETGGENTEAFF.

This chain connects TRBV28 to TRBJ1-2, with 7 bases lining up with TRBD1. Trimming cost V 5 bases and J 4 bases; bases outside gene matches: 4. The CDR3 loop spans 13 amino acids. Germline loops: CDR1 MDHEN, CDR2 SYDVKM. The CDR3 DNA reads as TGTGCCAGCAGTAAACGGACAGGCTATGGCTACACCTTC. Residues: CASSKRTGYGYTF.

This clone has only a few counts. The V and J genes are TRBV28 and TRBJ1-1, with TRBD1 identical over 8 bases. The CDR3 length is 13 residues. In germline, CDR1 is MDHEN, CDR2 SYDVKM. The ends lost 6 bases at V and 6 bases at J; junction bases unmatched: 6. CDR3 DNA sequence: TGTGCCAGCAGGGAACAGGGGGTGGCTGAAGCTTTCTTT. It codes for CASREQGVAEAFF.

This clone occurred once. V gene TRBV11-2 combines with J gene TRBJ1-4; 12 bases match TRBD1. V lost 2 bases and J lost 6; bases outside the gene matches: 4. The germline CDR1 and CDR2 sequences are SGHAT and FQNNGV. The CDR3 is 16 amino acids. CDR3 coding DNA: TGTGCCAGCAGCTTACTTGGGACAGGGGGCGATGAAAAACTGTTTTTT. This translates into CASSLLGTGGDEKLFF.

This chain uses TRBV5-1 with TRBJ2-7; 7 bases match TRBD1. Losses at the gene ends were 2 bases for V and 1 base for J; bases not matched to a gene: 3. This CDR3 is 14 amino acids long. The V gene's germline CDR1 is SGHRS and CDR2 YFSETQ. The DNA for the CDR3 is TGCGCCAGCAGCTTTCAGGGGGTGTCCTACGAGCAGTACTTC. It specifies CASSFQGVSYEQYF. Drawing the rest from reference TRBV5-1 and TRBJ2-7, the complete variable domain is KAGVTQTPRYLIKTRGQQVTLSCSPISGHRSVSWYQQTPGQGLQFLFEYFSETQRNKGNFPGRFSGRQFSNSRSEMNVSTLELGDSALYLCASSFQGVSYEQYFGPGTRLTVT.

The chain joins TRBV11-3 to TRBJ2-3, with 7 bases identical to TRBD2. Germline CDR1 and CDR2: SGHNT and YENEEA. Germline trimming cut 3 bases from V and 8 bases from J; bases unmatched to any gene: 5. This CDR3 spans 13 amino acids. CDR3 sequence: CASSFTAGSTQYF. Written as DNA, the CDR3 is TGTGCCAGCAGCTTTACAGCGGGATCTACGCAGTATTTT.

V usage is TRBV9 and J usage is TRBJ2-7; perhaps TRBD1 as D (5 bases). The CDR3 consists of 14 residues. CDR1 and CDR2 from the germline V gene are SGDLS and YYNGEE. Trimming removed 4 bases at V and 2 bases at J, with 13 bases between. In DNA form, the CDR3 reads TGTGCCAGCAGCCCCCAGACAGTCACCTACGAGCAGTACTTC. It is translated as CASSPQTVTYEQYF.

The chain carries TRBV7-2 and TRBJ2-7, with 7 bases identical to TRBD2. V lost 5 bases, J lost 3 bases, and 13 bases stayed unmatched. The CDR3 is made up of 16 amino acids. Looked up from germline, CDR1 is SGHTA and CDR2 is FQGNSA. CDR3 amino acids: CASSPRGLERDYEQYF. CDR3 DNA: TGTGCCAGCAGCCCTCGGGGTCTAGAGCGGGACTACGAGCAGTACTTC.

V gene TRBV5-4 combines with J gene TRBJ2-2; 7 bases line up with TRBD2. CDR1 and CDR2 (germline): SGHNT, YYREEE (reference sequence). This CDR3 is 16 amino acids long. The ends lost 4 bases at V and 2 bases at J; junction bases unmatched: 8. In DNA, the CDR3 is TGTGCCAGCAGCACTTCGACTAGCCGAAACACCGGGGAGCTGTTTTTT. This sequence encodes CASSTSTSRNTGELFF.

The CDR3, as DNA: TGTGCCAGCAGAAGAGCGGGACTCACAGATACGCAGTATTTT. Protein product: CASRRAGLTDTQYF. The chain is built from TRBV27 and TRBJ2-3; the match to TRBD2 covers 7 bases. The CDR3 has 14 residues. V was clipped by 6 bases and J by 2 bases; unmatched bases: 5. Germline V gene sequence: CDR1 MNHEY, CDR2 SMNVEV (reference sequence).

The chain carries TRBV6-6 and TRBJ2-1; TRBD2 aligns across 7 bases. Germline V lookup: CDR1 MNHNY, CDR2 SVGAGI (reference sequence). J lost 6 bases, V lost 11 bases, and 4 bases had no gene match. CDR3 length: 11 amino acids. The CDR3 spells CACGGGNEQFF. In DNA form, the CDR3 reads TGTGCCTGTGGCGGGGGCAATGAGCAGTTCTTC.

The CDR3 loop reads CASSDLRQDKATQYF. The DNA of the CDR3 is TGTGCCAGCAGTGACCTTCGACAAGACAAAGCTACGCAGTATTTT. The rearrangement uses TRBV6-4 and TRBJ2-3; D is undetermined. Germline V gene lookup returns CDR1 MRHNA and CDR2 SNTAGT. The ends were cut back, 2 bases at V and 8 bases at J, with 17 bases in the middle. This CDR3 region has 15 residues.

The V call is TRBV5-5, the J call TRBJ2-1; TRBD2 matches at 11 bases. The germline gives CDR1 SGHKS, CDR2 YYEKEE (reference sequence). V was clipped by 9 bases and J by 7 bases; unmatched bases: 9. The CDR3 spans 14 residues. For the CDR3, the DNA is TGTGCCACGACTAGCGGGATAATAATGAATGAGCAGTTCTTC. This codes for CATTSGIIMNEQFF.

This sequence joins TRBV6-1 and TRBJ1-5, with TRBD1 identical over 7 bases. The trim removed 6 bases at V and 0 bases at J, leaving 2 bases unmatched. Germline CDR1 MNHNS, CDR2 SASEGT. The CDR3 spans 14 residues. CDR3 loop: CASSHRGSNQPQHF. CDR3 bases: TGTGCCAGCAGCCACAGGGGTAGCAATCAGCCCCAGCATTTT.

V usage is TRBV5-1 and J usage is TRBJ2-5; D possibly corresponds to TRBD1 (6 bases). V lost 0 bases, J lost 5 bases, and 14 bases lay in between. This CDR3 comprises 15 residues. The V gene's germline CDR1 is SGHRS and CDR2 YFSETQ. CDR3 nucleotide sequence: TGCGCCAGCAGCTTGGGTATAGGGGGAGAGGAGACCCAGTACTTC. This gives the protein CASSLGIGGEETQYF.